This TCR beta chain was profiled in a study of identical twins. TCRdb passed the 5' RACE reads through MiXCR, listing each CDR3 protein once. This sample has some 500,000 distinct CDR3 sequences, with approximately 22% found just once. This clonotype was detected only a few times. V was trimmed by 6 bases and J by 0 bases, leaving 11 bases between them. CDR1 DFQATT and CDR2 SNEGSKA come from the germline V gene (reference sequence). The CDR3 loop spans 13 amino acids. These same data were also listed under a study on T cells expressing NK-cell markers.

The sequence derives from a woman aged 18-29 years in good health. Sequenced material: CD4+ T cells sorted from blood. V usage is TRBV20-1 and J usage is TRBJ1-2; D remains ambiguous. The CDR3 sequence: CSAAVHTNYGYTF. The CDR3 DNA reads TGCAGTGCCGCAGTCCACACTAACTATGGCTACACCTTC.